Each of the 15 T cell receptor beta chains below was sequenced from the same sample in a study of cytomegalovirus exposure and HLA in healthy donors. Vbeta (60) and Jbeta (13) primers were used in the PCR. Sequencing used immunoSEQ multiplex PCR; TCRdb keeps in-frame clones, though not all of them. The data show 120,000 to 150,000 clones, about 72% seen once. Sequencing was done on a sample of PBMCs. These receptors were collected from a man in his sixties in good health and CMV-seronegative.

Regarding this clone: In the same sample, other DNA sequences code for this CDR3. CDR3 nucleotide sequence: TGTGCCAGCAGACGGAGAGAAGCTTTCTTT. Residues: CASRRREAFF. The rearrangement joins TRBV28 to TRBJ1-1; no clear D. In germline, CDR1 is MDHEN, CDR2 SYDVKM. This CDR3 has 10 residues. Deletions cut 6 bases from V and 8 bases from J, with 7 bases between.

This chain uses TRBV19 with TRBJ1-4; D is unresolved. CDR3 length: 13 residues. The V gene's germline CDR1 is LNHDA and CDR2 SQIVND (reference sequence). Trimming stripped 5 bases from V and 0 bases from J, with 4 bases between. The CDR3 sequence is CASSPTTNEKLFF. CDR3 coding DNA: TGTGCCAGTAGTCCCACAACTAATGAAAAACTGTTTTTT.

This clone was counted only a few times. The chain couples TRBV7-9 to TRBJ1-4; D remains unclear. The germline V gene encodes CDR1 SEHNR and CDR2 FQNEAQ (reference sequence). V was shortened by 6 bases and J by 4 bases, with 12 bases between the two germline ends. The length of the CDR3 is 14 residues. In DNA form, the CDR3 reads TGTGCCAGCAGTACCCAGATGCTTAATGAAAAACTGTTTTTT. Translation: CASSTQMLNEKLFF.

The chain combines TRBV5-1 with TRBJ2-3; no reliable D call. V shed 0 bases and J shed 2 bases, with 7 bases lying between them. The CDR3 is 14 residues long. In germline, CDR1 is SGHRS, CDR2 YFSETQ. CDR3 sequence reads: CASSLGQATDTQYF. The CDR3 DNA sequence: TGCGCCAGCAGCTTGGGGCAGGCCACAGATACGCAGTATTTT. The whole variable domain, filled in from reference TRBV5-1 and TRBJ2-3, reads KAGVTQTPRYLIKTRGQQVTLSCSPISGHRSVSWYQQTPGQGLQFLFEYFSETQRNKGNFPGRFSGRQFSNSRSEMNVSTLELGDSALYLCASSLGQATDTQYFGPGTRLTVL.

The chain joins TRBV5-8 to TRBJ2-2; 7 nucleotides agree with TRBD2. The CDR3 loop spans 16 amino acids. After removal of 3 bases from V and 5 bases from J, the junction contained 10 bases not matched to a gene. Germline CDR1 SGHTS, CDR2 YDEGEE. This CDR3 reads CASSSMGTTLTGELFF. As DNA, the CDR3 is TGTGCCAGCAGCTCCATGGGGACTACTCTTACCGGGGAGCTGTTTTTT.

V is TRBV9 and J is TRBJ2-5; D unresolved. Deletions cut 0 bases from V and 1 base from J, with 10 bases between. This CDR3 comprises 15 residues. CDR1 is SGDLS, CDR2 YYNGEE, per germline. CDR3 sequence: CASSVGATFQETQYF. CDR3 bases: TGTGCCAGCAGCGTAGGGGCGACGTTCCAAGAGACCCAGTACTTC.

V and J are TRBV27 and TRBJ2-3, with a tentative D call TRBD2 (6 bases). The CDR3 runs 14 residues. Per germline, CDR1 MNHEY and CDR2 SMNVEV (reference sequence). V shed 5 bases and J shed 5 bases, with 14 bases lying between them. The CDR3 sequence is CASSPRREGDTQYF. Written as DNA, the CDR3 is TGTGCCAGCAGTCCTCGGAGGGAAGGAGATACGCAGTATTTT.

This clone occurred a few times. The chain combines TRBV5-1 with TRBJ1-1; D might be TRBD1 (5 bases). The CDR3 extends over 13 amino acids. Between the trimmed V and J ends, which lost 4 bases and 8 bases, there was a span of 15 bases. Looked up from germline, CDR1 is SGHRS and CDR2 is YFSETQ. The CDR3, as DNA: TGCGCCAGCAGCCCGTTCGCCGGGGGAGAAGCTTTCTTT. Protein sequence: CASSPFAGGEAFF.

The CDR3 DNA follows: TGTGCCAGTAGTATATTAGTTGCGGGACCAGATACGCAGTATTTT. It specifies CASSILVAGPDTQYF. The V call is TRBV19, the J call TRBJ2-3; a possible D gene is TRBD2 (6 bases). Trimming cost V 2 bases and J 4 bases, with 13 bases left between them. The CDR3 runs 15 residues. From germline, CDR1 is LNHDA and CDR2 SQIVND (reference sequence).

This clone was picked up a small number of times. The rearrangement joins TRBV5-4 to TRBJ2-1, with 13 nucleotides matching TRBD2. This CDR3 region has 17 residues. Per the germline V gene, CDR1 is SGHNT and CDR2 is YYREEE (reference sequence). Trimming at V came to 4 bases and at J to 4 bases, leaving 8 bases not matched to a gene. CDR3 in DNA: TGTGCCAGCAGCCCACTAGCGGGAGGGCTTGAATACAATGAGCAGTTCTTC. Amino acid sequence: CASSPLAGGLEYNEQFF.

This clone was observed a few times. The V and J genes are TRBV10-2 and TRBJ2-7; 7 positions agree with TRBD1. Germline CDR1 WSHSY, CDR2 SAAADI. The trim removed 3 bases at V and 0 bases at J, leaving 11 bases unmatched. CDR3 length: 17 residues. CDR3 nucleotide sequence: TGCGCCAGCAGTGAAACCCGGGACAGACCGAGCTCCTACGAGCAGTACTTC. It encodes CASSETRDRPSSYEQYF.

The chain uses TRBV7-6 and TRBJ2-7, with 12 bases fitting TRBD2. Per the germline V gene, CDR1 is SGHVS and CDR2 is FNYEAQ. CDR3 length: 17 amino acids. The V and J ends lost 1 base and 3 bases, in that order; junction bases with no gene match: 7. The CDR3 coding sequence is TGTGCCAGCAGCTTAGTAGGTAAACTAGCGGGAGGCTACGAGCAGTACTTC. Its translation: CASSLVGKLAGGYEQYF.

The rearrangement uses TRBV6-6 and TRBJ2-2; 7 nucleotides match TRBD2. V was clipped by 5 bases and J by 6 bases; unmatched bases: 3. CDR1 and CDR2 (germline): MNHNY, SVGAGI (reference sequence). The CDR3 spans 13 residues. CDR3 region: CASSREGSGELFF. The CDR3 DNA follows: TGTGCCAGCAGTAGGGAGGGGTCCGGGGAGCTGTTTTTT.

V is TRBV6-6 and J is TRBJ2-5; weak D call: TRBD1 (6 bases). The J call is doubtful: the DNA matches TRBJ2-7 better. CDR1 MNHNY and CDR2 SVGAGI come from the germline V gene (reference sequence). This CDR3 is built from 12 residues. CDR3 residues: CASTQGIDEQYF. The CDR3 DNA reads as TGTGCCAGCACCCAGGGGATCGACGAGCAGTACTTC.

The chain has TRBV9 and TRBJ2-2, with TRBD1 as a possible D gene (6 bases). The ends were cut back, 5 bases at V and 3 bases at J, with 11 bases in the middle. Germline loops: CDR1 SGDLS, CDR2 YYNGEE. There are 14 residues in the CDR3. The CDR3 spells CASRSTGYTGELFF. CDR3 nucleotide sequence: TGTGCCAGCAGATCCACAGGGTACACCGGGGAGCTGTTTTTT.